One and the same sample provided the 25 T cell receptor beta chains below, sequenced in a study of spatial heterogeneity in lung cancer. TCRdb independently ran MiXCR on the 5' RACE reads; one entry per CDR3 protein. Here the sample spans approximately 40,000 distinct CDR3 sequences, approximately 13% being singletons. Time point denoted: sample taken at primary tumor resection. Whole RNA, which was extracted from tumor, nontumor lung tissue or frozen PBMC, was sequenced without any cell sorting. This specimen was PBMCs, taken at surgery. The receptors were sampled from a male donor with early-stage non-small cell lung cancer.

The chain uses TRBV12-3 or TRBV12-4 and TRBJ2-1; 10 positions match TRBD2. The CDR3 length is 15 residues. The V and J ends lost 6 bases and 5 bases, in that order; junction bases with no gene match: 7. The CDR3 nucleotides are TGTGCCAGCAGGATAGCGGGAGGAAAAGACAATGAGCAGTTCTTC. It is translated as CASRIAGGKDNEQFF.

This clonotype appeared many times. The V call is TRBV20-1, the J call TRBJ2-1; 7 bases line up with TRBD2. The CDR3 runs to 14 residues. J lost 2 bases, V lost 7 bases, and 8 bases had no gene match. Germline CDR1 DFQATT, CDR2 SNEGSKA (reference sequence). For the CDR3, the DNA is TGCAGTGGGCCAGGGCTAGCGGCCTACAATGAGCAGTTCTTC. Translating it yields CSGPGLAAYNEQFF.

Many counts were recorded for this clonotype. V is TRBV4-1 and J is TRBJ1-1; D might be TRBD1 (6 bases). This CDR3 has 15 amino acids. Germline CDR1 MGHRA, CDR2 YSYEKL. V shed 4 bases and J shed 4 bases, with 16 bases lying between them. The CDR3: CASSRITGQATEAFF. CDR3 nucleotide sequence: TGCGCCAGCAGCCGGATCACAGGGCAGGCCACTGAAGCTTTCTTT.

This clonotype was seen ten or more times. The chain uses TRBV7-9 and TRBJ1-3, with D tentatively TRBD1 (5 bases). CDR3 size: 15 residues. Germline V gene sequence: CDR1 SEHNR, CDR2 FQNEAQ (reference sequence). The V end was cut by 3 bases, the J end by 1 base, with 10 bases between. The CDR3 loop is CASSFGSGSGNTIYF. The CDR3, as DNA: TGTGCCAGCAGCTTTGGCTCAGGGTCTGGAAACACCATATATTTT.

This clonotype was picked up a small number of times. The chain carries TRBV6-5 and TRBJ1-6, with a possible D match to TRBD1 (6 bases). V lost 6 bases, J lost 0 bases, and 12 bases lay in between. In germline, CDR1 is MNHEY, CDR2 SVGAGI. The CDR3 contains 16 residues. The CDR3 is CASSRQATSYNSPLHF. CDR3 nucleotide sequence: TGTGCCAGCAGCCGACAGGCCACCTCCTATAATTCACCCCTCCACTTT.

This clonotype was observed a handful of times. For the CDR3, the DNA is TGTGCCAGCAGCCAAGAGGGCCAGAACCAAGAGACCCAGTACTTC. The encoded protein is CASSQEGQNQETQYF. V is TRBV4-2 and J is TRBJ2-5; no clear D. This CDR3 contains 15 residues. With 0 bases removed from V and 0 bases from J, the gap between germline ends came to 8 bases. CDR1 is LGHNA, CDR2 YNFKEQ, per germline.

The rearrangement links TRBV2 to TRBJ1-4; no definite D call. V shed 6 bases and J shed 3 bases, with 11 bases lying between them. Germline V CDR1 and CDR2: SNHLY, FYNNEI. The CDR3 contains 14 residues. For the CDR3, the DNA is TGTGCCAGCAGCCCCGACGCCCCTAATGAAAAACTGTTTTTT. This codes for CASSPDAPNEKLFF.

CDR3 DNA: TGTGCCAGCAGCCCCCAGATAGCGGGAGCGTCCTACGAGCAGTACTTC. The encoded protein is CASSPQIAGASYEQYF. This chain uses TRBV7-2 with TRBJ2-7; 9 nucleotides line up with TRBD2. Germline CDR1 is SGHTA and CDR2 is FQGNSA. The CDR3 consists of 16 residues. V lost 5 bases to trimming and J lost 1 base; unmatched junction nucleotides: 9.

This clonotype occurred a few times. This chain joins TRBV12-3 or TRBV12-4 and TRBJ2-3; no reliable D call. The CDR3 contains 13 residues. V was shortened by 7 bases and J by 0 bases, with 8 bases between the two germline ends. The CDR3 region is CASIQLSTDTQYF. CDR3 sequence (DNA): TGTGCCAGCATCCAGCTTAGCACAGATACGCAGTATTTT.

This clonotype was counted a few times. This chain connects TRBV3-1 to TRBJ1-1; 9 bases align to TRBD1. V lost 6 bases to trimming and J lost 5 bases; unmatched junction nucleotides: 7. The CDR3 is 14 residues long. Germline V gene lookup returns CDR1 LGHDT and CDR2 YNNKEL (reference sequence). CDR3 sequence: CASSQTQGATEAFF. The CDR3 DNA reads as TGTGCCAGCAGTCAAACACAGGGGGCAACTGAAGCTTTCTTT.

This clonotype was seen only once. The chain is built from TRBV7-2 and TRBJ1-3; TRBD1 is a possible D gene (5 bases). This CDR3 has 17 amino acids. The V gene lost 5 bases and the J gene lost 0 bases, with 17 bases spanning the gap. Germline values: CDR1 SGHTA, CDR2 FQGNSA. CDR3 in amino acids: CASSPIGVEGSGNTIYF. The DNA of the CDR3 is TGTGCCAGCAGCCCTATAGGGGTGGAGGGCTCTGGAAACACCATATATTTT.

This clonotype was detected only a few times. This chain connects TRBV7-2 to TRBJ2-1, with 15 bases that match TRBD2. The J segment lost 2 bases and the V segment lost 1 base, leaving 6 bases of the junction unmatched. The germline CDR1 and CDR2 sequences are SGHTA and FQGNSA. The CDR3 has 19 residues. This chain's CDR3 is CASSLVRGLAGGAYNEQFF. The CDR3 nucleotides are TGTGCCAGCAGCTTAGTACGGGGACTAGCGGGAGGTGCCTACAATGAGCAGTTCTTC.

The chain is built from TRBV29-1 and TRBJ2-5; 9 nucleotides line up with TRBD1. Germline V gene sequence: CDR1 SQVTM, CDR2 ANQGSEA. The CDR3 loop spans 15 amino acids. Trimming at V came to 2 bases and at J to 5 bases, leaving 9 bases not matched to a gene. DNA for the CDR3: TGCAGCGTTGAATGGGAACAGGGGGCTCGTGAGACCCAGTACTTC. Its protein product is CSVEWEQGARETQYF.

This clonotype occurred once. The rearrangement links TRBV20-1 to TRBJ2-5; TRBD1 is a possible D gene (5 bases). The CDR3 consists of 12 residues. Germline-derived CDR1 and CDR2 are DFQATT and SNEGSKA (reference sequence). The V and J ends lost 6 bases and 0 bases respectively, with 8 bases between them. Here the CDR3 DNA reads TGCAGTGCCCAGGGATACCAAGAGACCCAGTACTTC. This encodes CSAQGYQETQYF.

The sample holds a few counts of this clonotype. J is TRBJ2-2 and V is TRBV11-2; no clear D gene. Looked up from germline, CDR1 is SGHAT and CDR2 is FQNNGV. V was clipped by 1 base and J by 2 bases, with 8 bases between them. This CDR3 is 15 amino acids long. The DNA for the CDR3 is TGTGCCAGCAGCTTAGTGGAGAGTAACACCGGGGAGCTGTTTTTT. Residues: CASSLVESNTGELFF. The full variable domain, rest sourced from reference TRBV11-2 and TRBJ2-2, is EAGVAQSPRYKIIEKRQSVAFWCNPISGHATLYWYQQILGQGPKLLIQFQNNGVVDDSQLPKDRFSAERLKGVDSTLKIQPAKLEDSAVYLCASSLVESNTGELFFGEGSRLTVL.

This sequence joins TRBV29-1 and TRBJ1-2, with 8 positions matching TRBD1. The CDR3 covers 11 residues. The germline CDR1 and CDR2 sequences are SQVTM and ANQGSEA. V was pared by 6 bases and J by 8 bases, with 5 bases of the junction left unmatched. CDR3 region: CSVQGAIGYTF. The CDR3 DNA reads as TGCAGCGTCCAGGGGGCGATCGGCTACACCTTC. Drawing the rest from reference TRBV29-1 and TRBJ1-2, the complete variable domain is SAVISQKPSRDICQRGTSLTIQCQVDSQVTMMFWYRQQPGQSLTLIATANQGSEATYESGFVIDKFPISRPNLTFSTLTVSNMSPEDSSIYLCSVQGAIGYTFGSGTRLTVV.

This clonotype turned up a few times. The rearrangement links TRBV29-1 to TRBJ2-7; D call uncertain. The CDR3 covers 12 residues. Germline lookup yields CDR1 SQVTM and CDR2 ANQGSEA. Trimming left V 1 base short and J 4 bases short, with 8 bases between. DNA for the CDR3: TGCAGCGTTGAAGGAGCTTTGTACGAGCAGTACTTC. Protein sequence: CSVEGALYEQYF.

This clonotype was counted between two and nine times. The gene calls are TRBV10-3 and TRBJ2-2, with D hard to call. Germline CDR1 ENHRY, CDR2 SYGVKD. CDR3 length: 16 residues. V lost 4 bases, J lost 1 base, and 13 bases lay in between. CDR3 protein: CAISGSEILNTGELFF. The CDR3 nucleotides read TGTGCCATCAGTGGGTCAGAAATACTGAACACCGGGGAGCTGTTTTTT.

Many counts were recorded for this clonotype. This rearrangement joins TRBV4-2 to TRBJ2-5; TRBD1 or TRBD2 may be the D gene (5 bases each). CDR1 is LGHNA, CDR2 YNFKEQ, per germline. The V end lost 3 bases, the J end lost 1 base, and 9 bases lay between the germline ends. CDR3 length: 14 residues. Written as DNA, the CDR3 is TGTGCCAGCAGCCACACCGGGGCCCAAGAGACCCAGTACTTC. Protein sequence: CASSHTGAQETQYF.

Only a few counts were recorded for this clonotype. The chain joins TRBV7-9 to TRBJ2-3; D possibly matches TRBD1 or TRBD2 (5 bases each). The CDR3 is made up of 14 amino acids. Per germline, CDR1 SEHNR and CDR2 FQNEAQ (reference sequence). Trimming pared 5 bases from V and 8 bases from J, leaving 17 bases between. In nucleotides, the CDR3 is TGTGCCAGCAGCACTTCGGGACGGAGTGCTACGCAGTATTTT. This translates into CASSTSGRSATQYF. Together with reference TRBV7-9 and TRBJ2-3, the CDR3 gives the full variable domain: DTGVSQNPRHKITKRGQNVTFRCDPISEHNRLYWYRQTLGQGPEFLTYFQNEAQLEKSRLLSDRFSAERPKGSFSTLEIQRTEQGDSAMYLCASSTSGRSATQYFGPGTRLTVL.

This clonotype was counted a few times. This sequence joins TRBV20-1 and TRBJ2-3; D is uncertain. Per germline, CDR1 DFQATT and CDR2 SNEGSKA (reference sequence). V dropped 8 bases and J dropped 4 bases, with 19 bases sitting between them. The CDR3 extends over 14 amino acids. CDR3 region: CSPMGTPLADTQYF. CDR3 coding DNA: TGCAGTCCTATGGGAACGCCCCTGGCAGATACGCAGTATTTT.

This clonotype was observed a few times. The chain couples TRBV5-1 to TRBJ2-1; 12 positions agree with TRBD2. CDR3 size: 17 residues. Germline V gene data show CDR1 as SGHRS and CDR2 as YFSETQ. V shed 4 bases, J shed 7 bases, and the junction held 12 bases outside the gene matches. The CDR3 nucleotides are TGCGCCAGCAGCCCTTCTAGCGGGAGGGCCTTTCGGAATGAGCAGTTCTTC. It translates to CASSPSSGRAFRNEQFF. Together with reference TRBV5-1 and TRBJ2-1, the CDR3 gives the full variable domain: KAGVTQTPRYLIKTRGQQVTLSCSPISGHRSVSWYQQTPGQGLQFLFEYFSETQRNKGNFPGRFSGRQFSNSRSEMNVSTLELGDSALYLCASSPSSGRAFRNEQFFGPGTRLTVL.

V usage is TRBV7-8 and J usage is TRBJ1-2; D is possibly TRBD1 (5 bases). The CDR3 loop spans 13 amino acids. Germline CDR1 reads SGHVS; CDR2 reads FQNEAQ. V was cut by 1 base and J by 4 bases, with 7 bases left in between. CDR3 protein: CASSLEQAYGYTF. The CDR3 nucleotides are TGTGCCAGCAGCTTAGAACAGGCCTATGGCTACACCTTC.

The CDR3 bases are TGTGCCAGCAGCTTCAATAACTATGGCTACACCTTC. Its protein product is CASSFNNYGYTF. This chain connects TRBV7-2 to TRBJ1-2; D remains ambiguous. The CDR3 is 12 residues long. The germline V and J ends were trimmed by 3 bases and 1 base, with 3 bases remaining between them. The germline V gene encodes CDR1 SGHTA and CDR2 FQGNSA.

This clonotype was found many times. CDR3: CASSLGGPYEQYF. CDR3 sequence (DNA): TGTGCCAGCAGCTTAGGGGGCCCCTACGAGCAGTACTTC. The rearrangement joins TRBV7-9 to TRBJ2-7, with D tentatively TRBD1 (5 bases). Germline V CDR1 and CDR2: SEHNR, FQNEAQ (reference sequence). Trimming removed 1 base at V and 2 bases at J, with 6 bases between. This CDR3 is 13 amino acids long.